This T cell receptor beta chain was sequenced during a study of blood T cell repertoires in COVID-19. The age range of participants was about 18 to 89 years, with residence in more than 20 US areas. Cohorts were determined from participant-reported clinical history. The CDR3 has 12 amino acids. Germline CDR1 is GTSNPN and CDR2 is SVGIG (reference sequence). The V and J ends lost 5 bases and 2 bases respectively, with 9 bases between them. Authors' analysis steps: Researchers report that nucleated cell counts were estimated from reference gene primer amplification. Data came from immunoSEQ multiplex PCR; TCRdb stores just in-frame clones and leaves some out. V and J calls and clone size are as listed in that table; D and trimming were resolved from the DNA. In the table there are 360,000 or so clones, around 86% of which are singletons.

V usage is TRBV30 and J usage is TRBJ1-1; the D is unclear. Sequencing input: PBMCs or T cells enriched from blood (not recorded which). The receptor comes from a woman in her forties or fifties who had recovered from COVID-19. For the CDR3, the DNA is TGTGCCTGGGGGCGGGTAAACACTGAAGCTTTCTTT. It translates to CAWGRVNTEAFF. The full variable domain, in which reference TRBV30 and TRBJ1-1 provide the parts outside the CDR3, is SQTIHQWPATLVQPVGSPLSLECTVEGTSNPNLYWYRQAAGRGLQLLFYSVGIGQISSEVPQNLSASRPQDRQFILSSKKLLLSDSGFYLCAWGRVNTEAFFGQGTRLTVV.